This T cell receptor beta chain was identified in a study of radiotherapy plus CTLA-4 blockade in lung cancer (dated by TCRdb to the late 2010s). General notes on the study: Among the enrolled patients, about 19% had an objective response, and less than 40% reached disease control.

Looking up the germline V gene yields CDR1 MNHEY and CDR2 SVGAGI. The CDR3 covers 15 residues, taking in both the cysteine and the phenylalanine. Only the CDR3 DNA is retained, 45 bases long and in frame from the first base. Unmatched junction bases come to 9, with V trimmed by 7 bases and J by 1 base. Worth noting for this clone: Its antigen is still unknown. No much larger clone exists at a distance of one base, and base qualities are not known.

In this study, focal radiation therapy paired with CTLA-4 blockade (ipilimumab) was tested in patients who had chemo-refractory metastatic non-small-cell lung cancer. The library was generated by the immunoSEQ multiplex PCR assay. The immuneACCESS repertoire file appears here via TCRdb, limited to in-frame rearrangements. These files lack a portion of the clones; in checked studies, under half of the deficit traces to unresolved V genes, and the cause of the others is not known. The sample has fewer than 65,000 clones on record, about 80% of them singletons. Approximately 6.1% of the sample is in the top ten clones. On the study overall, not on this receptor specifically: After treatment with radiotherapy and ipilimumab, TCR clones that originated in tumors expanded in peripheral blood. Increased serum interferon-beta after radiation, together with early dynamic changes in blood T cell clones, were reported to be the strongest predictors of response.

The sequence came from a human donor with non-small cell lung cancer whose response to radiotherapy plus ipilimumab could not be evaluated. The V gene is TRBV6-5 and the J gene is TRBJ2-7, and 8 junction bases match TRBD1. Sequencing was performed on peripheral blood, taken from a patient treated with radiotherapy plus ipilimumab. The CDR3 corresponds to CASKKDRGASYEQYF. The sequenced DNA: TGTGCCAGCAAAAAAGACAGGGGCGCATCCTACGAGCAGTACTTC.